This T cell receptor (beta chain) emerged from a study of blood T cell repertoires in COVID-19. Using immunoSEQ multiplex PCR, the repertoire was profiled, and TCRdb retains in-frame clones only, with some absent. There are 270,000 or so clones in the sample; roughly 84% occur only once, and roughly 3.2% lies in the top ten. The recovered donors of Cohort 3 showed two negative PCRs, clearance, or symptom resolution. The ends were cut back, 6 bases at V and 2 bases at J, with 19 bases in the middle. Germline CDR1 MDHEN, CDR2 SYDVKM. The CDR3 is 16 residues long. The source is a man aged 50-60 years who had recovered from COVID-19. The chain carries TRBV28 and TRBJ2-5, with D perhaps TRBD2 (6 bases). The sample consisted of PBMCs or T cells enriched from blood (not recorded which). The CDR3 sequence: CASSPLWGLGQETQYF. Here the CDR3 DNA reads TGTGCCAGCAGCCCTTTGTGGGGACTGGGGCAAGAGACCCAGTACTTC.